The 7 T cell receptor beta chains in this list originate from one sample, sequenced in a study of glioma-infiltrating T cells after dendritic cell vaccination. Generated by immunoSEQ multiplex PCR, the TCRdb table keeps only in-frame clones and is missing some. The data contain more than 85,000 clones, over 65% of them singletons. The sequenced sample was blood, obtained before dendritic cell vaccination. The receptors stem from a human donor with glioblastoma.

The chain uses TRBV10-2 and TRBJ1-1, with D hard to call. CDR1 WSHSY and CDR2 SAAADI come from the germline V gene. The CDR3 is 16 amino acids. V was pared by 4 bases and J by 0 bases, with 15 bases between. CDR3 DNA sequence: TGCGCCAGCAGTGGTAAGACGGCGGAGATGAACACTGAAGCTTTCTTT. Encoded protein: CASSGKTAEMNTEAFF.

This chain links TRBV9 with TRBJ1-2, with a possible D match to TRBD1 (5 bases). This CDR3 region has 13 residues. Between the trimmed V and J ends, which lost 4 bases and 3 bases, there was a span of 10 bases. CDR1 is SGDLS and CDR2 is YYNGEE in the germline V gene. CDR3 sequence: CASSSGGYYGYTF. The CDR3 DNA follows: TGTGCCAGCAGCTCCGGGGGATACTATGGCTACACCTTC.

The gene calls are TRBV4-1 and TRBJ2-3; 11 positions agree with TRBD2. Germline-derived CDR1 and CDR2 are MGHRA and YSYEKL. Unmatched junction bases numbered 13, after V lost 5 bases and J lost 3 bases. This CDR3 comprises 18 residues. This CDR3 is CASSGLGVAGGSTDTQYF. CDR3 DNA: TGCGCCAGCAGCGGCCTCGGCGTAGCGGGGGGGTCTACAGATACGCAGTATTTT.

The chain couples TRBV10-3 to TRBJ1-5, with D tentatively TRBD1 (5 bases). The CDR3 consists of 12 residues. Germline V lookup: CDR1 ENHRY, CDR2 SYGVKD. With 9 bases removed from V and 3 bases from J, the gap between germline ends came to 9 bases. In DNA, the CDR3 is TGTGCCATTACAGGCAACAATCAGCCCCAGCATTTT. It specifies CAITGNNQPQHF.

V usage is TRBV7-6 and J usage is TRBJ1-4; possibly TRBD1 for D (5 bases). The germline V gene has CDR1 SGHVS and CDR2 FNYEAQ. The V end was cut by 5 bases, the J end by 3 bases, with 16 bases between. The CDR3 extends over 16 amino acids. The CDR3 loop is CASSPPWGGANEKLFF. The CDR3 DNA reads TGTGCCAGCAGCCCCCCTTGGGGGGGGGCTAATGAAAAACTGTTTTTT.

The chain couples TRBV11-2 to TRBJ2-2, with 11 bases matching TRBD2. Per the germline V gene, CDR1 is SGHAT and CDR2 is FQNNGV. The CDR3 contains 15 residues. The J segment lost 4 bases and the V segment lost 4 bases, leaving 2 bases of the junction unmatched. For the CDR3, the DNA is TGTGCCAGCAGCTCGGGACTAGCGGCCACCGGGGAGCTGTTTTTT. Amino acids: CASSSGLAATGELFF.

The CDR3 coding sequence is TGTGCCAGCTCACCACCGGAGATCATTCAAGAGACCCAGTACTTC. Residues: CASSPPEIIQETQYF. This chain uses TRBV18 with TRBJ2-5; no firm D call. CDR1 is KGHSH, CDR2 LQKENI, per germline. This CDR3 contains 15 residues. The V end lost 0 bases, the J end lost 2 bases, and 10 bases lay between the germline ends.